A selection of T cell receptor beta chains follows, all from one sample in a study of control samples from healthy donors and cancer patients. The protocol was immunoSEQ multiplex PCR, while the TCRdb copy is restricted to in-frame clones and leaves out a portion. The table records 100,000 to 150,000 clones, 80% to 95% of them present only once. The sample consisted of blood. The origin of the receptors is a young man in good health. Both conserved end residues are part of each CDR3. Fields, in order: V gene, clone size, D gene, J gene, CDR3 DNA, CDR3 protein. A D gene is named only where the DNA matches it firmly. Only some rows state a clone size, as once, few, many or a class for expanded clones.

TRBV27	NA	NA	TRBJ2-7	TGTGCCAGCAGTCCATCTTGGGACTACGAGCAGTACTTC	CASSPSWDYEQYF
TRBV28	NA	NA	TRBJ1-5	TGTGCCAGCAGCACCGGGGGGGCGAGCAATCAGCCCCAGCATTTC	CASSTGGASNQPQHF
TRBV6-5	NA	TRBD1	TRBJ1-2	TGTGCCAGCAGTTACAGGACAGGGACAACTAACTATGGCTACACCTTC	CASSYRTGTTNYGYTF
TRBV14	NA	NA	TRBJ2-1	TGTGCCAGCAGCCGGGGGTCCTCCTACAATGAGCAGTTCTTC	CASSRGSSYNEQFF
TRBV4-1	NA	NA	TRBJ1-2	TGCGCCAGCAGCCACGGGACTGTACCTCTCTTACCTTTTAGTTATGGCTACACCTTC	CASSHGTVPLLPFSYGYTF
TRBV29-1	NA	NA	TRBJ2-7	TGCAGCGTTGGGACCGTTAGCTCCTACGAGCAGTACTTC	CSVGTVSSYEQYF
TRBV6-5	NA	NA	TRBJ1-1	TGTGCCAGCAGTTCCCGGACCCCGCTCACTGAAGCTTTCTTT	CASSSRTPLTEAFF
TRBV19	NA	TRBD2	TRBJ2-1	TGTGCCAGACACCGCCGGAGCGGGGGATCCTTCAATGAGCAGTTCTTC	CARHRRSGGSFNEQFF
TRBV9	NA	NA	TRBJ1-1	TGTGCCAGCAGCGTTACAAGTATGAACACTGAAGCTTTCTTT	CASSVTSMNTEAFF
TRBV11-2	NA	TRBD1	TRBJ1-1	TGTGCCAGCAGCTTGGAGGGGGCGGGCACTGAAGCTTTCTTT	CASSLEGAGTEAFF
TRBV13	NA	TRBD1	TRBJ1-3	TGTGCCAGCAGCTTGGGACAGGGAAACACCATATATTTT	CASSLGQGNTIYF
TRBV4-1	NA	TRBD2	TRBJ2-7	TGCGCCAGCAGCCAAGTCATTTATTCGACTAGCGGGGGCTTCACGGGGGAGCAGTACTTC	CASSQVIYSTSGGFTGEQYF
TRBV6-6	NA	NA	TRBJ1-6	TGTGCCAGCAGCCTCAGGGACTATAATTCACCCCTCCACTTT	CASSLRDYNSPLHF
TRBV7-9	NA	NA	TRBJ2-7	TGTGCCAGCAGCTTAGCATGGCGACAGGACTCCTACGAGCAGTACTTC	CASSLAWRQDSYEQYF
TRBV2	NA	NA	TRBJ1-1	TGTGCCAGCAATCGGGGTGGGCAAAGGCGAGACACTGAAGCTTTCTTT	CASNRGGQRRDTEAFF
TRBV5-4	NA	NA	TRBJ1-1	TGTGCCAGCAGTCAACGGACAGACGGGAACACTGAAGCTTTCTTT	CASSQRTDGNTEAFF
TRBV4-1	NA	TRBD1	TRBJ1-1	TGCGCCAGCAGCCAAGCGCTCATGGCAGGGGGAGCTTTCTTT	CASSQALMAGGAFF
TRBV10-1	NA	NA	TRBJ1-6	TGCGCCAGCAGTGAGAATGGACTATCTTGGAATTCACCCCTCCACTTT	CASSENGLSWNSPLHF
TRBV2	NA	NA	TRBJ2-1	TGTGCCAGCAGTGAAGGGATGGGGGGGGCGAGTAATGAGCAGTTCTTC	CASSEGMGGASNEQFF
TRBV3-1/TRBV3-2	NA	NA	TRBJ2-5	TGTGCCAGCAGCCCTCGTCTAGCAGGATCGGGAGAGACCCAGTACTTC	CASSPRLAGSGETQYF
TRBV9	NA	NA	TRBJ1-5	TGTGCCAGCAGCGTAGATCCCACAAATCAGCCCCAGCATTTT	CASSVDPTNQPQHF
TRBV7-9	NA	NA	TRBJ2-1	TGTGCCAGCAGCTTAAAACCCCCCTACAATGAGCAGTTCTTC	CASSLKPPYNEQFF
TRBV2	NA	NA	TRBJ1-2	TGTGCCAGCAGTGAAGGTGAGGATGGCTACACCTTC	CASSEGEDGYTF
TRBV11-3	NA	TRBD1	TRBJ1-2	TGTGCCAGCAGCTCAAGTCCTACAGGGGCGACCTTCTATGGCTACACCTTC	CASSSSPTGATFYGYTF
TRBV7-9	NA	NA	TRBJ1-4	TGTGCCAGCAGCCTAAACAGAGGTGCAACTAATGAAAAACTGTTTTTT	CASSLNRGATNEKLFF
TRBV4-2	NA	TRBD2	TRBJ2-7	TGTGCCAGCAGCCAGGTCGACGGGGGGGAAGGGTACGAGCAGTACTTC	CASSQVDGGEGYEQYF
TRBV5-4	NA	TRBD2	TRBJ2-3	TGTGCCAGCGCGGGGCGGGGGGGCGATGCCGTTTACACAGATACGCAGTATTTT	CASAGRGGDAVYTDTQYF
TRBV5-4	few	TRBD2	TRBJ2-1	TGTGCCAGCAGCTTGGGGCTAGCGGGGCCCTACAATGAGCAGTTCTTC	CASSLGLAGPYNEQFF
TRBV10-3	few	NA	TRBJ1-2	TGTGCCATCAAGGGAAGTGACTATGGCTACACCTTC	CAIKGSDYGYTF
TRBV5-4	NA	NA	TRBJ2-3	TGTGCCAGCAACCAATCACCAGATACGCAGTATTTT	CASNQSPDTQYF
TRBV4-1	NA	NA	TRBJ2-1	TGCGCCAGCAGCCAAGAAAGGCAGCAGTTCTTC	CASSQERQQFF
TRBV19	NA	TRBD1	TRBJ1-4	TGTGCCAGTAACCGCGGGACAGGGGGTGAAAAACTGTTTTTT	CASNRGTGGEKLFF
TRBV5-1	NA	TRBD2	TRBJ2-7	TGCGCCAGCAGCCGCCCGGGACTAGCGGTCTCCTACGAGCAGTACTTC	CASSRPGLAVSYEQYF
TRBV2	NA	NA	TRBJ2-5	TGTGCCAGAATCCCTGGACTGGAAGGAGAGACCCAGTACTTC	CARIPGLEGETQYF
TRBV18	once	TRBD2	TRBJ2-1	TGTGCCAGCGCCCTAGCGGGGGGGCACAATGAGCAGTTCTTC	CASALAGGHNEQFF
TRBV3-1/TRBV3-2	NA	NA	TRBJ2-1	TGTGCCAGCAGCCACGGCGTCCCTACCTACAATGAGCAGTTCTTC	CASSHGVPTYNEQFF
TRBV7-9	NA	TRBD1	TRBJ1-2	TGTGCCAGCAGCTTACTGGGGACAGAAAACTATGGCTACACCTTC	CASSLLGTENYGYTF
TRBV7-3	NA	TRBD2	TRBJ2-3	TGTGCCAGCAGCTGGAGCGGGGGGGCGACAGATACGCAGTATTTT	CASSWSGGATDTQYF
TRBV3-1/TRBV3-2	few	NA	TRBJ1-6	TGTGCCAGCAGCTTACAGAATTCACCCCTCCACTTT	CASSLQNSPLHF
TRBV29-1	NA	TRBD1	TRBJ2-5	TGCAGCGTTGTTCAGGGGGCCGGGACCCAGTACTTC	CSVVQGAGTQYF
TRBV7-3	NA	NA	TRBJ2-1	TGTGCCAGCAGCTTAAATAGAGGGGTGGAGCAGTTCTTC	CASSLNRGVEQFF
TRBV13	few	NA	TRBJ1-5	TGTGCCAGCAGCTTATTCGGGGTAGGTCAGCCCCAGCATTTT	CASSLFGVGQPQHF
TRBV6-5	NA	TRBD1	TRBJ2-7	TGTGCCAGCAGATTAGACAGGGCAGCCTACGAGCAGTACTTC	CASRLDRAAYEQYF
TRBV2	NA	NA	TRBJ1-1	TGTGCCAGCAATAAAGAGAGGGAAATGAACACTGAAGCTTTCTTT	CASNKEREMNTEAFF
TRBV11-2	NA	NA	TRBJ1-2	TGTGCCAGCAGCTTAGTAGGTACCTACACCTTC	CASSLVGTYTF
TRBV24-1	NA	NA	TRBJ2-2	TGTGCCACCAGTGATTCACAACCCACCGGGGAGCTGTTTTTT	CATSDSQPTGELFF
TRBV2	NA	NA	TRBJ1-3	TGTGCCAGCAGGCCGGGGGTCGGAAACACCATATATTTT	CASRPGVGNTIYF
TRBV10-3	NA	TRBD1	TRBJ2-3	TGTGCCATCAGTGACCTGAGGACAGGGAAACAGGATACGCAGTATTTT	CAISDLRTGKQDTQYF
TRBV5-6	NA	NA	TRBJ2-3	TGTGCCCGCAGCTTGGGGGGCGGGGTGGGGTACACAGATACGCAGTATTTT	CARSLGGGVGYTDTQYF